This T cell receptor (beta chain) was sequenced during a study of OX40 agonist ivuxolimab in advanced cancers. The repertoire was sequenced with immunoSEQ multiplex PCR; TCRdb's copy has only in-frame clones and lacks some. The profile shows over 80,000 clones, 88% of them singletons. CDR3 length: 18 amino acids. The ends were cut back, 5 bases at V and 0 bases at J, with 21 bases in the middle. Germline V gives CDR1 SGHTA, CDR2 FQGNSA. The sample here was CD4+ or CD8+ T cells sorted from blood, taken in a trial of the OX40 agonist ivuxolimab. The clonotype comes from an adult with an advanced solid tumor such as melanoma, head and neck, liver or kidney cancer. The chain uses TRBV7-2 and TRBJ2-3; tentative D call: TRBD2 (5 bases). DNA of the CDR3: TGTGCCAGCAGCCATCTTCATCTAAGCGGAACTAGCACAGATACGCAGTATTTT. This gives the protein CASSHLHLSGTSTDTQYF.